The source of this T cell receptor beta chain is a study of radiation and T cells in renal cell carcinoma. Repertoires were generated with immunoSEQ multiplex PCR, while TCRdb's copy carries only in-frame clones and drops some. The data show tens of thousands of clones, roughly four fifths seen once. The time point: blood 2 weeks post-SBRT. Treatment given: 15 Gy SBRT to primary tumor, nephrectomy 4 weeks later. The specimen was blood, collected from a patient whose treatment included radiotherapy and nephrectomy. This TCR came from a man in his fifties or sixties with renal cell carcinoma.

The chain's CDR3 is CASSQGDIKNIQYF. The CDR3 DNA reads TGCGCCAGCAGCCAAGGGGACATCAAAAACATTCAGTACTTC. The chain has TRBV4-3 and TRBJ2-4, with D possibly matching TRBD1 (6 bases). The germline gives CDR1 LGHNA, CDR2 YSLEER. The CDR3 has 14 residues. The ends were cut back, 1 base at V and 3 bases at J, with 7 bases in the middle.